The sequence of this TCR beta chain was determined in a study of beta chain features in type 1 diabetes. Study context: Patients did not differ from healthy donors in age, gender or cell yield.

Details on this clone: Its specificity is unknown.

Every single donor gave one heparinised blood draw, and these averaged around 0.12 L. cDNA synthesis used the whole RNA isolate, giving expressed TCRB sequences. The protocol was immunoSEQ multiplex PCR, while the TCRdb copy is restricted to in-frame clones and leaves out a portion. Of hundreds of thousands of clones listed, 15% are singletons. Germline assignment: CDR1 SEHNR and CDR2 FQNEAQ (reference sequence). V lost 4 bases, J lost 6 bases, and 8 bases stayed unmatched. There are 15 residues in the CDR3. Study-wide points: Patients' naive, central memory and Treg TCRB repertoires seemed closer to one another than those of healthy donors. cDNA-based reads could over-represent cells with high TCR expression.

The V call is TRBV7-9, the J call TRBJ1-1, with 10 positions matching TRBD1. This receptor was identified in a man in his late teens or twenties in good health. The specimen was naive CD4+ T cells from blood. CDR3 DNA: TGTGCCAGCAGCTCGGACAGGGGGGGTCCCCCTGAAGCTTTCTTT. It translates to CASSSDRGGPPEAFF.